The source of this TCR beta chain is a study of T cells after yellow fever vaccination (dated by TCRdb to about 2019). For context, the study as a whole: Libraries from fractions with low cell numbers were prepared with the SMART-Seq v4 Ultra Low Input RNA kit. Bulk TCR alpha and beta repertoires were sequenced longitudinally to track T-cell clones before and after primary and booster YFV17D yellow fever vaccination. Bulk PBMC replicates and cell subsets were isolated from blood drawn at multiple timepoints before and after both primary and secondary immunization. Two healthy male donors made up the cohort, one aged 18 to 30 years and the other aged 30 to 39 years. Overall results and qualifications from the work: The secondary T-cell response was found to be weaker but faster than the primary response, with a peak reached on day 5 rather than on day 15. A small fraction of clonotypes showed up in both the CD4 and CD8 compartments, probably as a result of convergent recombination. After the booster, most clones that had expanded after primary vaccination were detected again (around 97% of CD4 and 88% of CD8), suggesting broad maintenance of memory. Because only a couple of donors were included in the study, the extent to which the findings can be generalized is limited. Computational filtering was needed because FACS-sorted repertoires could contain abundant contaminating clonotypes from the bulk population.

TCR cDNA was made using 5'RACE template switching, a step that added a universal primer site and unique molecular identifiers. cDNA synthesis was primed from both the TCR alpha and TCR beta constant segments. Libraries were amplified in two PCR steps, with sample barcodes and sequencing adapters added in the second step. Libraries were sequenced on Illumina HiSeq 2500 (2x100 bp) or NovaSeq (2x150 bp). The authors' analysis ran thus. Demultiplexing of reads and collapsing into UMI consensus sequences were performed with MIGEC, and V(D)J alignment was carried out with MiXCR. Vaccine-responding clonotypes were defined with edgeR using replicate PBMC samples, requiring FDR below 0.01 and a log2 fold change above 5 up to day 15. Bulk clonotypes were assigned CD4 or CD8 identity according to which sequenced CD4 or CD8 repertoire held them at higher abundance. TCRdb ran its own pipeline on the public reads, namely fastp trimming at Q25 and MiXCR clone calling, and kept in-frame beta chains. Every CDR3 protein is listed once, alongside the most common genes and DNA of its rows. Clone size and V and J calls follow TCRdb, not the original study. Present in this sample are some 350,000 distinct CDR3 sequences, 8.7% of which were seen just once. The ten largest clones capture 15% to 20% of the sample.

The meaning of the sample's treatment or condition label: live attenuated yellow fever vaccine strain. At every blood-draw timepoint, two biological replicates of bulk PBMCs were collected. A standard Ficoll-Paque protocol was used to isolate PBMCs from peripheral blood. TriZol was used to extract RNA from bulk PBMCs, from CD4 and CD8 fractions, and from dextramer-positive and dextramer-negative fractions. This clonotype showed up many times. Its antigen remains unidentified. Base qualities are missing; no much larger clone stands one base away. The CDR3 spans 13 residues, from the cysteine through the phenylalanine. Just the 39-base CDR3 DNA is kept, in frame starting at base 1. Looking up the germline V gene yields CDR1 SGHTA and CDR2 FQGNSA. V and J are trimmed by 3 bases and 10 bases, and the gene matches miss 2 bases of the junction.

This TCR came from a man between 18 and 35 years old who received the YFV17D yellow fever vaccine. This chain joins TRBV7-2 to TRBJ1-3, with 11 junctional bases fitting TRBD1. Sample: PBMCs, taken on the day of the first yellow fever vaccination. The bases are TGTGCCAGCAGCTTTGGGACAGGGGGGACCATATATTTT. Its product reads: CASSFGTGGTIYF. The variable domain in full, with residues beyond the CDR3 obtained from the reference TRBV7-2 and TRBJ1-3 genes, is GAGVSQSPSNKVTEKGKDVELRCDPISGHTALYWYRQSLGQGLEFLIYFQGNSAPDKSGLPSDRFSAERTGGSVSTLTIQRTQQEDSAVYLCASSFGTGGTIYFGEGSWLTVV.